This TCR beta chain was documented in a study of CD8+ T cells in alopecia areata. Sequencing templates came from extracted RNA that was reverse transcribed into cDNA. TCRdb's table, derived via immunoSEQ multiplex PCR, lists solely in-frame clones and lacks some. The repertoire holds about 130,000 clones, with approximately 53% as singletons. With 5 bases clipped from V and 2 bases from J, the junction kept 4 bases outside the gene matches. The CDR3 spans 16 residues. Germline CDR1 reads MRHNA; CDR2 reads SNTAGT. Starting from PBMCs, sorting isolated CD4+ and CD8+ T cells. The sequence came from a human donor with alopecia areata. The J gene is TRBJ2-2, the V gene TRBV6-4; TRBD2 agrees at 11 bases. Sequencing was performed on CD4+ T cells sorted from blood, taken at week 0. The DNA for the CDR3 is TGTGCCAGCAGTCAGCTAGCGGGGGGAAACACCGGGGAGCTGTTTTTT. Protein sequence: CASSQLAGGNTGELFF.